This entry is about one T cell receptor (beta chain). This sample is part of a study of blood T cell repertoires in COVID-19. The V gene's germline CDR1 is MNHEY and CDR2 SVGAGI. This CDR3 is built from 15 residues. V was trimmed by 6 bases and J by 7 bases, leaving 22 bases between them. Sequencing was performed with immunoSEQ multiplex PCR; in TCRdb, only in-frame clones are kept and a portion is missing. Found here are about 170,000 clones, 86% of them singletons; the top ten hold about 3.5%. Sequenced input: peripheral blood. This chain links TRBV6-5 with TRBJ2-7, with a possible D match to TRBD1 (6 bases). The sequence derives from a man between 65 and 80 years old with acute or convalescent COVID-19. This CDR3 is CASRGATIYQGEQYF. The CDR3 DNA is TGTGCCAGCAGGGGGGCGACCATATACCAGGGAGAGCAGTACTTC.